The rows below give T cell receptor beta chains drawn from one sample of a study of blood T cell repertoires in COVID-19. Sequenced by immunoSEQ multiplex PCR; TCRdb stores in-frame clones only, minus some. The sample carries roughly 150,000 clones, 75% to 90% recorded once. Specimen: PBMCs or T cells enriched from blood (not recorded which). These receptors came from a man aged 65 to 85 who had been exposed to COVID-19. The CDR3 runs from the conserved cysteine through the conserved F or W. The D gene is left open where the match is weak. For some rows the clone size is stated as once, few or many, or as a class when expanded; others skip it.

d_gene: TRBD2
v_gene: TRBV15
abundance: .
j_gene: TRBJ2-5
CDR3aa: CATSRDRGEETQYF
CDR3nt: TGTGCCACCAGCAGAGATCGGGGGGAAGAGACCCAGTACTTC

d_gene: .
v_gene: TRBV11-2
abundance: few
j_gene: TRBJ1-5
CDR3aa: CASSSSLNQPQHF
CDR3nt: TGTGCCAGCAGCTCCTCCCTCAATCAGCCCCAGCATTTT

d_gene: .
v_gene: TRBV6-5
abundance: .
j_gene: TRBJ1-5
CDR3aa: CPQIDQPQHF
CDR3nt: TGCCCTCAGATCGATCAGCCCCAGCATTTT

d_gene: .
v_gene: TRBV5-6
abundance: .
j_gene: TRBJ1-2
CDR3aa: CASKDPGAAYGYTF
CDR3nt: TGTGCCAGCAAGGATCCTGGGGCGGCCTATGGCTACACCTTC

d_gene: .
v_gene: TRBV6-5
abundance: .
j_gene: TRBJ1-1
CDR3aa: CASSYSTVNTEAFF
CDR3nt: TGTGCCAGCAGTTACTCGACAGTGAACACTGAAGCTTTCTTT

d_gene: TRBD1
v_gene: TRBV5-1
abundance: few
j_gene: TRBJ1-1
CDR3aa: CASRGRDRTVNTEAFF
CDR3nt: TGCGCCAGCAGGGGAAGGGACAGGACCGTGAACACTGAAGCTTTCTTT

d_gene: .
v_gene: TRBV27
abundance: .
j_gene: TRBJ1-2
CDR3aa: CASSLSIVGGTGGYTF
CDR3nt: TGTGCCAGCAGTTTATCGATAGTGGGAGGGACTGGAGGCTACACCTTC

d_gene: .
v_gene: TRBV2
abundance: .
j_gene: TRBJ1-2
CDR3aa: CARLRGPNYGYTF
CDR3nt: TGTGCCAGACTCCGTGGTCCTAACTATGGCTACACCTTC

d_gene: TRBD1
v_gene: TRBV19
abundance: .
j_gene: TRBJ1-5
CDR3aa: CASSTGGYQPQHF
CDR3nt: TGTGCCAGTAGTACAGGGGGGTATCAGCCCCAGCATTTT

d_gene: .
v_gene: TRBV14
abundance: .
j_gene: TRBJ2-1
CDR3aa: CASSFGSHNEQFF
CDR3nt: TGTGCCAGCAGCTTCGGGAGTCACAATGAGCAGTTCTTC

d_gene: .
v_gene: TRBV5-1
abundance: .
j_gene: TRBJ2-4
CDR3aa: CASTAIPGLAKNIQYF
CDR3nt: TGCGCCAGCACCGCAATCCCAGGGCTTGCCAAAAACATTCAGTACTTC

d_gene: .
v_gene: TRBV7-9
abundance: once
j_gene: TRBJ1-5
CDR3aa: CASSLGQYNQPQHF
CDR3nt: TGTGCCAGCAGCTTAGGCCAGTATAATCAGCCCCAGCATTTT

d_gene: .
v_gene: TRBV23-1
abundance: .
j_gene: TRBJ1-2
CDR3aa: CASSKGDGYTF
CDR3nt: TGCGCCAGCAGCAAGGGGGATGGCTACACCTTC

d_gene: .
v_gene: TRBV19
abundance: .
j_gene: TRBJ2-2
CDR3aa: CASSMGGWTGELFF
CDR3nt: TGTGCCAGTAGTATGGGGGGTTGGACCGGGGAGCTGTTTTTT

d_gene: .
v_gene: TRBV30
abundance: .
j_gene: TRBJ2-7
CDR3aa: CAWSVHSRAYEQYF
CDR3nt: TGTGCCTGGAGTGTACATTCCAGGGCCTACGAGCAGTACTTC

d_gene: TRBD1
v_gene: TRBV5-4
abundance: .
j_gene: TRBJ1-1
CDR3aa: CASSWDRVKGTEAFF
CDR3nt: TGTGCCAGCAGCTGGGACAGGGTTAAGGGCACTGAAGCTTTCTTT

d_gene: .
v_gene: TRBV9
abundance: .
j_gene: TRBJ1-6
CDR3aa: CASSVGVRSGAYNSPLHF
CDR3nt: TGTGCCAGCAGCGTAGGGGTCAGATCAGGGGCCTATAATTCACCCCTCCACTTT

d_gene: TRBD1
v_gene: TRBV29-1
abundance: once
j_gene: TRBJ1-1
CDR3aa: CSVIRGLTEAFF
CDR3nt: TGCAGCGTTATCAGGGGGTTAACTGAAGCTTTCTTT

d_gene: .
v_gene: TRBV27
abundance: .
j_gene: TRBJ1-6
CDR3aa: CASSLRDFNSPLHF
CDR3nt: TGTGCCAGCAGTCTGAGGGATTTTAATTCACCCCTCCACTTT

d_gene: .
v_gene: TRBV21-1
abundance: .
j_gene: TRBJ1-2
CDR3aa: CASSKWFQEAIYGYTF
CDR3nt: TGTGCCAGCAGCAAGTGGTTCCAGGAAGCTATCTATGGCTACACCTTC

d_gene: TRBD1
v_gene: TRBV5-1
abundance: .
j_gene: TRBJ2-1
CDR3aa: CASSLGDRSGEQFF
CDR3nt: TGCGCCAGCAGCTTGGGGGACAGGTCTGGTGAGCAGTTCTTC

d_gene: .
v_gene: TRBV7-8
abundance: once
j_gene: TRBJ1-2
CDR3aa: CASSSPGRGGSEGYTF
CDR3nt: TGTGCCAGCAGCTCACCGGGCCGGGGGGGATCGGAAGGCTACACCTTC

d_gene: .
v_gene: TRBV6-5
abundance: .
j_gene: TRBJ1-2
CDR3aa: CASSSPTANYGYTF
CDR3nt: TGTGCCAGCAGTTCCCCGACAGCGAACTATGGCTACACCTTC

d_gene: .
v_gene: TRBV29-1
abundance: .
j_gene: TRBJ2-1
CDR3aa: CSVAGTSPNEQFF
CDR3nt: TGCAGCGTCGCCGGGACAAGCCCCAATGAGCAGTTCTTC

d_gene: .
v_gene: TRBV3-1/TRBV3-2
abundance: few
j_gene: TRBJ2-7
CDR3aa: CASSQLDRVYEQYF
CDR3nt: TGTGCCAGCAGCCAATTAGACAGAGTCTACGAGCAGTACTTC

d_gene: .
v_gene: TRBV7-2
abundance: .
j_gene: TRBJ2-7
CDR3aa: CASSLEGYGSYEQYF
CDR3nt: TGTGCCAGCAGCTTAGAGGGGTACGGCTCCTACGAGCAGTACTTC

d_gene: TRBD2
v_gene: TRBV5-1
abundance: .
j_gene: TRBJ2-1
CDR3aa: CASSWGLADYNEQFF
CDR3nt: TGCGCCAGCAGCTGGGGACTAGCGGACTACAATGAGCAGTTCTTC

d_gene: .
v_gene: TRBV14
abundance: .
j_gene: TRBJ1-3
CDR3aa: CASSRSGAHLGGNTIYF
CDR3nt: TGTGCCAGCAGCCGATCAGGGGCCCATCTCGGTGGAAACACCATATATTTT

d_gene: .
v_gene: TRBV5-1
abundance: once
j_gene: TRBJ1-1
CDR3aa: CASSLGWTVNTEAFF
CDR3nt: TGCGCCAGCAGCTTGGGCTGGACAGTGAACACTGAAGCTTTCTTT

d_gene: TRBD2
v_gene: TRBV7-3
abundance: once
j_gene: TRBJ2-2
CDR3aa: CASSPLAGGPTGELFF
CDR3nt: TGTGCCAGCAGCCCCCTAGCGGGGGGCCCCACCGGGGAGCTGTTTTTT

d_gene: .
v_gene: TRBV29-1
abundance: .
j_gene: TRBJ1-3
CDR3aa: CSVVDNSGNTIYF
CDR3nt: TGCAGCGTGGTAGACAACTCTGGAAACACCATATATTTT

d_gene: .
v_gene: TRBV6-4
abundance: .
j_gene: TRBJ2-2
CDR3aa: CASSDSSFGGPPRTGELFF
CDR3nt: TGTGCCAGCAGTGACTCGAGTTTTGGGGGCCCCCCTCGAACCGGGGAGCTGTTTTTT

d_gene: TRBD2
v_gene: TRBV4-3
abundance: .
j_gene: TRBJ2-3
CDR3aa: CASSQDELLAGGPDTQYF
CDR3nt: TGCGCCAGCAGCCAAGATGAGCTGCTAGCGGGAGGCCCAGATACGCAGTATTTT

d_gene: .
v_gene: TRBV2
abundance: .
j_gene: TRBJ1-6
CDR3aa: CASRGLSSYNSPLHF
CDR3nt: TGTGCCAGCAGGGGCCTAAGCTCCTATAATTCACCCCTCCACTTT

d_gene: .
v_gene: TRBV11-3
abundance: once
j_gene: TRBJ2-1
CDR3aa: CASSLAVYNEQFF
CDR3nt: TGTGCCAGCAGCTTAGCGGTTTACAATGAGCAGTTCTTC

d_gene: .
v_gene: TRBV18
abundance: once
j_gene: TRBJ1-6
CDR3aa: CASSSDSSYNSPLHF
CDR3nt: TGTGCCAGCTCATCCGACAGCTCCTATAATTCACCCCTCCACTTT

d_gene: TRBD1
v_gene: TRBV5-4
abundance: .
j_gene: TRBJ2-1
CDR3aa: CASSRDRDATSRYNEQFF
CDR3nt: TGTGCCAGCAGTCGGGACAGGGACGCGACTAGTAGGTACAATGAGCAGTTCTTC

d_gene: TRBD1
v_gene: TRBV28
abundance: .
j_gene: TRBJ2-5
CDR3aa: CASSRRTGQETQYF
CDR3nt: TGTGCCAGCAGCCGCCGGACAGGGCAAGAGACCCAGTACTTC

d_gene: .
v_gene: TRBV28
abundance: .
j_gene: TRBJ1-2
CDR3aa: CASSLFTVNYGYTF
CDR3nt: TGTGCCAGCAGTTTATTCACAGTTAACTATGGCTACACCTTC

d_gene: .
v_gene: TRBV14
abundance: .
j_gene: TRBJ1-1
CDR3aa: CASSSPPGTPFEAFF
CDR3nt: TGTGCCAGCAGCTCGCCTCCAGGGACACCTTTTGAAGCTTTCTTT

d_gene: .
v_gene: TRBV3-1/TRBV3-2
abundance: once
j_gene: TRBJ2-3
CDR3aa: CASSQGLPSATQYF
CDR3nt: TGTGCCAGCAGCCAAGGACTACCTTCGGCTACGCAGTATTTT

d_gene: TRBD1
v_gene: TRBV11-2
abundance: .
j_gene: TRBJ2-2
CDR3aa: CASSPWDSANTGELFF
CDR3nt: TGTGCCAGCAGCCCATGGGACAGCGCGAACACCGGGGAGCTGTTTTTT

d_gene: TRBD2
v_gene: TRBV5-6
abundance: .
j_gene: TRBJ2-2
CDR3aa: CASSLEYGLAGATGELFF
CDR3nt: TGTGCCAGCAGCTTGGAGTACGGGCTAGCGGGAGCCACCGGGGAGCTGTTTTTT

d_gene: .
v_gene: TRBV5-1
abundance: .
j_gene: TRBJ1-4
CDR3aa: CASSSTTGNEKLFF
CDR3nt: TGCGCCAGCAGCTCGACGACAGGAAATGAAAAACTGTTTTTT

d_gene: .
v_gene: TRBV29-1
abundance: once
j_gene: TRBJ2-1
CDR3aa: CSVKKGNEQFF
CDR3nt: TGCAGCGTTAAAAAGGGGAATGAGCAGTTCTTC

d_gene: .
v_gene: TRBV20-1
abundance: .
j_gene: TRBJ1-1
CDR3aa: CSARRDTEAFF
CDR3nt: TGCAGTGCTAGGCGCGACACTGAAGCTTTCTTT

d_gene: TRBD1
v_gene: TRBV13
abundance: .
j_gene: TRBJ1-5
CDR3aa: CASSLGPRQGNQPQHF
CDR3nt: TGTGCCAGCAGCTTAGGCCCCCGACAGGGAAATCAGCCCCAGCATTTT

d_gene: TRBD2
v_gene: TRBV10-3
abundance: once
j_gene: TRBJ2-1
CDR3aa: CAITGGGALDEQFF
CDR3nt: TGTGCCATCACTGGCGGGGGTGCCTTGGATGAGCAGTTCTTC

d_gene: .
v_gene: TRBV7-2
abundance: .
j_gene: TRBJ2-1
CDR3aa: CASSPRLGEQFF
CDR3nt: TGTGCCAGCAGTCCCCGGCTAGGTGAGCAGTTCTTC

d_gene: .
v_gene: TRBV21-1
abundance: .
j_gene: TRBJ1-2
CDR3aa: CASSNPPAPFLEQGRIYGYTF
CDR3nt: TGTGCCAGCAGCAACCCCCCAGCCCCGTTTCTGGAGCAGGGGCGCATCTATGGCTACACCTTC

d_gene: .
v_gene: TRBV12-3/TRBV12-4
abundance: .
j_gene: TRBJ1-5
CDR3aa: CASSLGHVQHF
CDR3nt: TGTGCCAGCAGCCTAGGACACGTCCAGCATTTT

d_gene: .
v_gene: TRBV29-1
abundance: .
j_gene: TRBJ1-2
CDR3aa: CSVDERDRPSRGYGYTF
CDR3nt: TGCAGCGTTGATGAGCGGGACCGTCCCAGTAGGGGCTATGGCTACACCTTC

d_gene: .
v_gene: TRBV7-2
abundance: .
j_gene: TRBJ2-4
CDR3aa: CASSVSVAKNIQYF
CDR3nt: TGTGCCAGCAGCGTTAGCGTGGCCAAAAACATTCAGTACTTC